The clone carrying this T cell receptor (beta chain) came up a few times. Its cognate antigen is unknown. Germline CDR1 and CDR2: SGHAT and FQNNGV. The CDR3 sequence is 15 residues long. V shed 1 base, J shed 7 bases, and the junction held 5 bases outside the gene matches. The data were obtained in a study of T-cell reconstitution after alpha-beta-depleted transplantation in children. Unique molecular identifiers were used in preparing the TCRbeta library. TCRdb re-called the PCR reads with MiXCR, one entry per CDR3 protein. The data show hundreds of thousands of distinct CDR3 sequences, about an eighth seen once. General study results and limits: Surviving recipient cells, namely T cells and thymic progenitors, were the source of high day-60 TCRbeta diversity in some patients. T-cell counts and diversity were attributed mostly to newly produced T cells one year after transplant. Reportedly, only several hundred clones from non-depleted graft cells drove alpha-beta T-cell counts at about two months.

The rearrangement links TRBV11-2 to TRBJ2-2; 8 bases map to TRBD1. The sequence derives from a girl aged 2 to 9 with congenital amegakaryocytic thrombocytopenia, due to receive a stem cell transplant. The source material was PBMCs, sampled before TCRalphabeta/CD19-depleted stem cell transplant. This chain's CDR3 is CASSLGRTGNGELFF. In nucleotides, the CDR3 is TGTGCCAGCAGCTTAGGAAGGACAGGGAACGGGGAGCTGTTTTTT.